This T cell receptor beta chain was documented in a study of blood T cell repertoires in COVID-19. Study details: COVID-19 samples collected from the United States, Italy and Spain covered acute and convalescent phases.

Repertoires were generated with immunoSEQ multiplex PCR, while TCRdb's copy carries only in-frame clones and drops some. The sample consists of 200,000 to 250,000 clones, approximately 86% of them appearing once. With 10 bases removed from V and 7 bases from J, the gap between germline ends came to 22 bases. CDR1 is MDHEN, CDR2 SYDVKM, per germline. The length of the CDR3 is 14 residues. The material sequenced was peripheral blood. This chain joins TRBV28 and TRBJ1-2, with D perhaps TRBD1 (5 bases). The clonotype originates from a man aged 18 to 29 with active or convalescent COVID-19. CDR3 nucleotides: TGTGCCACCGACCCCCAGGGTAGGTTTAGTGGCTACACCTTC. This translates into CATDPQGRFSGYTF.